A single sample is the source of the 19 T cell receptor beta chains below, sequenced in a study of Ad26.COV2.S vaccination and SARS-CoV-2 variants. The treatment denotes: over 15 received Ad26.COV2.S at low or high dose, single or two shots; about 5 received placebo; per-sample allocation not given. Vaccine and placebo recipients were sampled on day 63 after the first injection. Method: immunoSEQ multiplex PCR; TCRdb's copy keeps in-frame clones and lacks some. This table holds fewer than 500,000 clones, 90% found once. Source: peripheral blood, taken in a trial of Ad26.COV2.S vaccine versus placebo. Receptors were obtained from a person between 18 and 59 years old who received the Ad26.COV2.S COVID-19 vaccine or a placebo.

The V gene is TRBV5-6, the J gene TRBJ1-2; 8 nucleotides agree with TRBD1. With V trimmed by 4 bases and J by 7 bases, 6 bases remained unmatched. There are 13 residues in the CDR3. Germline-derived CDR1 and CDR2 are SGHDT and YYEEEE. CDR3 loop: CASSPDRGGGYTF. CDR3 nucleotide sequence: TGTGCCAGCAGCCCAGACAGGGGAGGTGGCTACACCTTC.

The gene calls are TRBV28 and TRBJ2-7; D unresolved. CDR3 length: 12 residues. Germline-derived CDR1 and CDR2 are MDHEN and SYDVKM. V was clipped by 5 bases and J by 5 bases, with 10 bases between them. CDR3 DNA sequence: TGTGCCAGCAGTCGCGGATTTGACGAGCAGTACTTC. This gives the protein CASSRGFDEQYF.

The chain combines TRBV9 with TRBJ2-2; D unresolved. Trimming stripped 0 bases from V and 6 bases from J, with 12 bases between. This CDR3 is built from 15 residues. The germline V gene has CDR1 SGDLS and CDR2 YYNGEE. The DNA of the CDR3 is TGTGCCAGCAGCGTAGCAGGTGGCAAGCCCGGGGAGCTGTTTTTT. Amino acids: CASSVAGGKPGELFF.

The chain links TRBV1 to TRBJ2-5; the table's TRBD2 call for D was not verified on the DNA. TRBV1 is termed a pseudogene. The CDR3 contains 16 residues. The CDR3: CTSSQGYDEEKETQYF. The CDR3 DNA reads TGCACCAGCAGCCAAGGCTATGACGAGGAGAAAGAGACCCAGTACTTC.

A note on this clone: Other DNA sequences in this sample translate to the same CDR3. The chain uses TRBV20-1 and TRBJ2-5; D is uncertain. The CDR3 loop spans 10 amino acids. Trimming took off 5 bases at V and 5 bases at J, with 6 bases between the two ends. Per germline, CDR1 DFQATT and CDR2 SNEGSKA (reference sequence). CDR3 sequence: CSARAETQYF. In nucleotides, the CDR3 is TGCAGTGCTCGTGCGGAGACCCAGTACTTC.

This clone showed up just once. This rearrangement joins TRBV7-2 to TRBJ1-5, with 8 bases aligning to TRBD1. The CDR3 sequence is 16 residues long. The trim removed 2 bases at V and 6 bases at J, leaving 9 bases unmatched. Germline V lookup: CDR1 SGHTA, CDR2 FQGNSA. CDR3 loop: CASSLWGRGLGQPQHF. The CDR3 region has the DNA TGTGCCAGCAGCTTATGGGGCAGGGGGCTAGGTCAGCCCCAGCATTTT.

This sequence joins TRBV5-4 and TRBJ2-1; D gene unclear. Germline CDR1 SGHNT, CDR2 YYREEE (reference sequence). The CDR3 has 15 residues. V was shortened by 3 bases and J by 2 bases, with 12 bases between the two germline ends. CDR3 sequence reads: CASSSEADTYNEQFF. CDR3 nucleotides: TGTGCCAGCAGCTCTGAGGCCGATACCTACAATGAGCAGTTCTTC.

The chain links TRBV7-2 to TRBJ1-4; D is ambiguous. Germline V gene lookup returns CDR1 SGHTA and CDR2 FQGNSA. The CDR3 is 15 residues long. Deletions cut 8 bases from V and 0 bases from J, with 13 bases between. CDR3 nucleotide sequence: TGTGCCAGCGGTAAGGGAGGAGCAACTAATGAAAAACTGTTTTTT. It is translated as CASGKGGATNEKLFF.

The chain couples TRBV28 to TRBJ2-7, with 7 bases identical to TRBD2. Per germline, CDR1 MDHEN and CDR2 SYDVKM. Trimming cost V 1 base and J 0 bases; bases outside gene matches: 3. The CDR3 spans 15 residues. DNA for the CDR3: TGTGCCAGCAGTTTATCGGGCGGGAGCTCCTACGAGCAGTACTTC. Translation gives CASSLSGGSSYEQYF.

The chain has TRBV5-4 and TRBJ2-5; the match to TRBD1 covers 12 bases. The CDR3 covers 17 residues. Unmatched junction bases numbered 17, after V lost 9 bases and J lost 5 bases. Germline V gene lookup returns CDR1 SGHNT and CDR2 YYREEE (reference sequence). For the CDR3, the DNA is TGTGCCACCATTGTAACGGGGACAGGGGGCCTGGGGGAGACCCAGTACTTC. Its translation: CATIVTGTGGLGETQYF.

The chain is built from TRBV7-9 and TRBJ2-7; no definite D call. This CDR3 has 14 residues. CDR1 is SEHNR and CDR2 is FQNEAQ in the germline V gene (reference sequence). Trimming pared 1 base from V and 3 bases from J, leaving 10 bases between. The CDR3: CASSLGEYNYEQYF. DNA of the CDR3: TGTGCCAGCAGCTTAGGGGAATATAACTACGAGCAGTACTTC.

This chain links TRBV7-2 with TRBJ2-3; D is uncertain. This CDR3 comprises 15 residues. Germline CDR1 is SGHTA and CDR2 is FQGNSA. Trimming took off 4 bases at V and 4 bases at J, with 15 bases between the two ends. In DNA form, the CDR3 reads TGTGCCAGCAGCTCCCTGTGGCAATCCGCAGATACGCAGTATTTT. Protein: CASSSLWQSADTQYF.

The rearrangement joins TRBV21-1 to TRBJ2-1; TRBD2 is taken as the D call from the table, unchecked against the DNA. TRBV21-1 is an annotated pseudogene. The CDR3 sequence is 16 residues long. CDR3 sequence reads: CASSNGASGGYNEQFF. CDR3 coding DNA: TGTGCCAGCAGCAATGGGGCTAGCGGGGGTTACAATGAGCAGTTCTTC.

The chain carries TRBV4-3 and TRBJ2-5; 10 bases match TRBD2. The germline gives CDR1 LGHNA, CDR2 YSLEER. The CDR3 length is 14 residues. V was clipped by 1 base and J by 4 bases; unmatched bases: 0. CDR3 DNA sequence: TGCGCCAGCAGCCAAGGACTAGCGGGAGAGACCCAGTACTTC. Translated: CASSQGLAGETQYF.

The V gene is TRBV3-1 (or the pseudogene TRBV3-2), the J gene TRBJ2-7; D is uncertain. V lost 0 bases to trimming and J lost 3 bases, with 9 bases between them. Looked up from germline, CDR1 is LGHDT and CDR2 is YNNKEL (reference sequence). The CDR3 is made up of 14 amino acids. Written as DNA, the CDR3 is TGTGCCAGCAGCCAAGAAACGGGTCACTACGAGCAGTACTTC. Amino acids: CASSQETGHYEQYF.

The chain recombines TRBV7-2 with TRBJ2-6; 7 nucleotides align to TRBD2. J was trimmed by 0 bases and V by 5 bases; bases with no gene match: 10. This CDR3 is built from 18 residues. In germline, CDR1 is SGHTA, CDR2 FQGNSA. The CDR3 region is CASSKQSGALSGANVLTF. The CDR3 bases are TGTGCCAGCAGCAAACAAAGCGGGGCGCTCTCTGGGGCCAACGTCCTGACTTTC.

V is TRBV14 and J is TRBJ2-7; D ambiguous. Trimming left V 4 bases short and J 0 bases short, with 13 bases between. The germline gives CDR1 SGHDN, CDR2 FVKESK. The CDR3 has 15 residues. In DNA form, the CDR3 reads TGTGCCAGCAGCCCAGATCTCCTTTCCTCCTACGAGCAGTACTTC. Translating gives CASSPDLLSSYEQYF.

The rearrangement uses TRBV19 and TRBJ1-2; a possible D gene is TRBD1 (6 bases). Germline V gene data show CDR1 as LNHDA and CDR2 as SQIVND (reference sequence). Trimming took off 5 bases at V and 0 bases at J, with 13 bases between the two ends. The CDR3 loop spans 15 amino acids. CDR3 DNA: TGTGCCAGTAGTTTATCCGGGACAACTAACTATGGCTACACCTTC. It codes for CASSLSGTTNYGYTF.

V gene TRBV7-6 combines with J gene TRBJ2-5; D perhaps matches TRBD1 (5 bases). CDR1 and CDR2 (germline): SGHVS, FNYEAQ. Trimming cost V 5 bases and J 2 bases, with 12 bases left between them. The CDR3 extends over 14 amino acids. Written as DNA, the CDR3 is TGTGCCAGCAGCATTACAGGTTGGCAAGAGACCCAGTACTTC. This codes for CASSITGWQETQYF.